This passage covers 11 T cell receptor beta chains from one sample sequenced in a study of T-cell memory formation after mild COVID-19 (dated by TCRdb to 2020 to 2023). Receptor libraries were prepared by 5' RACE. TCRdb records Illumina NovaSeq 6000 as the sequencer. TCRdb reprocessed the public reads (quality trimming at Q25 with fastp, clone calling with MiXCR) and kept in-frame beta chains. Here each entry gathers all rows of one CDR3 protein and keeps the most common genes and DNA. The sample has about 410,000 distinct CDR3 sequences on record, more than 15% of them singletons. 20% to 25% of the sample belongs to the ten largest clones. The sequencing input was PBMCs or a T cell subset sorted from them (not recorded which). Receptors originate from a man between 18 and 35 years old who had mild COVID-19 (a few samples of this study predate the infection). The sample titles of this study are shuffled in the database, so cell type and time point are left out; the donor was told from shared clones.

This chain joins TRBV20-1 and TRBJ1-2; 8 bases match TRBD1. The CDR3 is 13 residues long. After removal of 3 bases from V and 8 bases from J, the junction contained 8 bases not matched to a gene. The germline CDR1 and CDR2 sequences are DFQATT and SNEGSKA (reference sequence). CDR3 amino acids: CSASDQGARGYTF. CDR3 DNA: TGCAGTGCTAGTGACCAGGGGGCGCGGGGCTACACCTTC.

This clonotype was seen more than once but under ten times. The J gene is TRBJ1-2, the V gene TRBV7-2; D is undetermined. CDR1 is SGHTA, CDR2 FQGNSA, per germline. Trimming cost V 1 base and J 0 bases, with 12 bases left between them. This CDR3 contains 16 residues. As DNA, the CDR3 is TGTGCCAGCAGCTTAGAGGGCGGCTACTCTAACTATGGCTACACCTTC. This gives the protein CASSLEGGYSNYGYTF.

The V call is TRBV7-9, the J call TRBJ1-1; tentative D call: TRBD1 (5 bases). Trimming left V 5 bases short and J 6 bases short, with 13 bases between. Germline CDR1 is SEHNR and CDR2 is FQNEAQ (reference sequence). This CDR3 has 13 amino acids. CDR3 coding DNA: TGTGCCAGCAGCCACCCGGGACGACCTGAAGCTTTCTTT. Its protein is CASSHPGRPEAFF. The full variable domain, with the rest looked up from reference TRBV7-9 and TRBJ1-1, is DTGVSQNPRHKITKRGQNVTFRCDPISEHNRLYWYRQTLGQGPEFLTYFQNEAQLEKSRLLSDRFSAERPKGSFSTLEIQRTEQGDSAMYLCASSHPGRPEAFFGQGTRLTVV.

This clonotype has a count of ten or more. The chain recombines TRBV12-3 or TRBV12-4 with TRBJ1-1; tentative D call: TRBD1 (5 bases). This CDR3 is 13 amino acids long. V lost 7 bases and J lost 5, with 14 bases in between. DNA of the CDR3: TGTGCCAGCACCCTAACCGGGGGAACTGAAGCTTTCTTT. This sequence encodes CASTLTGGTEAFF.

This clonotype has a handful of counts. The chain employs TRBV20-1 and TRBJ1-2; D not certain. This CDR3 contains 13 residues. Germline CDR1 DFQATT, CDR2 SNEGSKA (reference sequence). The V end was cut by 0 bases, the J end by 4 bases, with 9 bases between. In nucleotides, the CDR3 is TGCAGTGCTAGAGACGGAGCCAGCTATGGCTACACCTTC. Translated, it gives CSARDGASYGYTF.

This clonotype occurred a few times. The chain uses TRBV6-5 and TRBJ1-1, with D perhaps matching TRBD1 (5 bases). CDR3 size: 14 residues. Trimming removed 2 bases from V and 5 bases from J, with 12 bases in between. In germline, CDR1 is MNHEY, CDR2 SVGAGI. The CDR3 bases are TGTGCCAGCAGTTACGCCAGAGGGACGACTGAAGCTTTCTTT. Amino acid sequence: CASSYARGTTEAFF.

This clonotype has a handful of counts. The chain uses TRBV7-9 and TRBJ2-3; TRBD2 aligns across 8 bases. J was trimmed by 2 bases and V by 10 bases; bases with no gene match: 14. The CDR3 totals 16 residues. Germline V lookup: CDR1 SEHNR, CDR2 FQNEAQ (reference sequence). The CDR3 DNA sequence: TGTGCCACTTCCTCGGGGGCGGGGGGCTACACAGATACGCAGTATTTT. It is translated as CATSSGAGGYTDTQYF.

This clonotype was seen more than once but under ten times. CDR3 bases: TGTGCCAGCAGCTCCCCCGGCGGGCGTTCTAGCACAGATACGCAGTATTTT. Protein product: CASSSPGGRSSTDTQYF. The rearrangement links TRBV7-3 to TRBJ2-3; tentative D call: TRBD2 (5 bases). CDR1 is SGHTA, CDR2 FQGTGA, per germline. The V gene lost 4 bases and the J gene lost 0 bases, with 17 bases spanning the gap. CDR3 length equals 17 residues.

This chain's CDR3 is CASSLGQQGLNEQFF. DNA for the CDR3: TGTGCCAGCAGCTTAGGTCAACAGGGGTTAAATGAGCAGTTCTTC. The chain employs TRBV11-3 and TRBJ2-1; 7 nucleotides agree with TRBD1. Losses at the gene ends were 1 base for V and 7 bases for J; bases not matched to a gene: 7. Germline assignment: CDR1 SGHNT and CDR2 YENEEA. There are 15 residues in the CDR3.

This clonotype was counted at least ten times. The genes are TRBV7-9 and TRBJ1-2; D not resolved. This CDR3 is 12 amino acids long. V was shortened by 5 bases and J by 5 bases, with 9 bases between the two germline ends. From germline, CDR1 is SEHNR and CDR2 FQNEAQ (reference sequence). This CDR3 is CASSPDPYGYTF. In nucleotides, the CDR3 is TGTGCCAGCAGCCCGGACCCTTATGGCTACACCTTC.

Concerning this clonotype: A junction boundary mismatches the germline segment, possibly from a read error. V is TRBV19 and J is TRBJ1-1; no clear D gene. CDR1 and CDR2 from the germline V gene are LNHDA and SQIVND (reference sequence). The CDR3 runs 13 residues. The CDR3 DNA sequence: TGTGCCAGAAGTATCGGTCGCCGGACTGAAGCTTTCTTT. It specifies CARSIGRRTEAFF. Complete variable domain (other parts from reference TRBV19 and TRBJ1-1): DGGITQSPKYLFRKEGQNVTLSCEQNLNHDAMYWYRQDPGQGLRLIYYSQIVNDFQKGDIAEGYSVSREKKESFPLTVTSAQKNPTAFYLCARSIGRRTEAFFGQGTRLTVV.